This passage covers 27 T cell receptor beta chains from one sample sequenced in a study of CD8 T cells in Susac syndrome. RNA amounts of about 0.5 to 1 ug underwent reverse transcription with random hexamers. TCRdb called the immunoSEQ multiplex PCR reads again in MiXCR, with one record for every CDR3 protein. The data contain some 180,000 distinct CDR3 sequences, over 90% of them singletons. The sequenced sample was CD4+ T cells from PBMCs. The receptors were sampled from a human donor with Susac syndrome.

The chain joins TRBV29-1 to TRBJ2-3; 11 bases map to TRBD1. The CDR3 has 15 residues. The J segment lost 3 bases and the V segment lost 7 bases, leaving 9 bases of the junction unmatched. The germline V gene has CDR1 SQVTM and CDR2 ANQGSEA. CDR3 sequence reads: CSGKRTGGATDTQYF. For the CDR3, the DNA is TGCAGCGGAAAAAGGACAGGGGGCGCGACAGATACGCAGTATTTT.

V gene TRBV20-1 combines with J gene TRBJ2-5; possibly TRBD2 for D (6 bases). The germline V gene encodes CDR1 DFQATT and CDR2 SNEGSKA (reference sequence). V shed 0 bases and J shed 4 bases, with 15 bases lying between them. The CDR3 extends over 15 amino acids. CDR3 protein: CSARDYWRASETQYF. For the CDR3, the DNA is TGCAGTGCTAGAGATTATTGGAGGGCTTCAGAGACCCAGTACTTC.

For the CDR3, the DNA is TGTGCCAGCTCACAAGGGATACAAGAGACCCAGTACTTC. As protein: CASSQGIQETQYF. The V call is TRBV18, the J call TRBJ2-5; D gene ambiguous. The CDR3 extends over 13 amino acids. V shed 4 bases and J shed 2 bases, with 8 bases lying between them. CDR1 KGHSH and CDR2 LQKENI come from the germline V gene.

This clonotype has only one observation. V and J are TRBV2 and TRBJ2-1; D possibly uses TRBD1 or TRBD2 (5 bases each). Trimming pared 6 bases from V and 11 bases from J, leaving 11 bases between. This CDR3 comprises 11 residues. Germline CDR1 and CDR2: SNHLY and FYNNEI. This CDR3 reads CASRGTGQQFF. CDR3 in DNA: TGTGCCAGCAGAGGCACGGGACAGCAGTTCTTC.

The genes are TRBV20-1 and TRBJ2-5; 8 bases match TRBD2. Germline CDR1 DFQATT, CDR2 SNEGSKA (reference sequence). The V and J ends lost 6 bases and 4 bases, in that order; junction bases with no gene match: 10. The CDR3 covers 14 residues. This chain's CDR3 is CSAEPTGGGETQYF. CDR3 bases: TGCAGTGCCGAGCCCACGGGGGGGGGAGAGACCCAGTACTTC.

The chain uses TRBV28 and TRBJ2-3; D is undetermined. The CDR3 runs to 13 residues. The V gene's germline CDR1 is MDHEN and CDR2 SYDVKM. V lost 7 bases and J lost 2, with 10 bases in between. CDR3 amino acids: CASNQQTTDTQYF. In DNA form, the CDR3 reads TGTGCCAGCAATCAGCAGACCACAGATACGCAGTATTTT.

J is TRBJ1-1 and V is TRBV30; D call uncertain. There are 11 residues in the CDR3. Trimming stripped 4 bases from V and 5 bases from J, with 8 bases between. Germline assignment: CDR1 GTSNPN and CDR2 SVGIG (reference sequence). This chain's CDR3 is CAWTFGTEAFF. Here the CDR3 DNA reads TGTGCCTGGACCTTCGGGACTGAAGCTTTCTTT.

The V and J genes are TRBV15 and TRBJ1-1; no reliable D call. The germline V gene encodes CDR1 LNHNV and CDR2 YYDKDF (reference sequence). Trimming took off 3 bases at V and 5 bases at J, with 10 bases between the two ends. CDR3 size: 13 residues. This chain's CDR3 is CATSSRERTEAFF. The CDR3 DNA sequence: TGTGCCACCAGCAGCCGGGAGCGTACTGAAGCTTTCTTT.

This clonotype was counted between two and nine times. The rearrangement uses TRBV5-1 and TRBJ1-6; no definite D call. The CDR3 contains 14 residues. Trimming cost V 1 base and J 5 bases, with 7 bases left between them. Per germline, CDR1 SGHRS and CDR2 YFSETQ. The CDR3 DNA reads TGCGCCAGCAGCTTGCGCGGGGATAATTCACCCCTCCACTTT. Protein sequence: CASSLRGDNSPLHF.

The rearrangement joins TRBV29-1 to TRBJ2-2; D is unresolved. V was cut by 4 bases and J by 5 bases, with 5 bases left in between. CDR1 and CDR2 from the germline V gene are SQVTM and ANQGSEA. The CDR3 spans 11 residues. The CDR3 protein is CSVGRTGELFF. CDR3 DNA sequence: TGCAGCGTTGGAAGGACCGGGGAGCTGTTTTTT.

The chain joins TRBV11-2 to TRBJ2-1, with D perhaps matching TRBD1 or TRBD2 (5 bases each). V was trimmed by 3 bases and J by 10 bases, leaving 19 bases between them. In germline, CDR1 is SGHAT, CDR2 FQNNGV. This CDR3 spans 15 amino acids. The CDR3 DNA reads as TGTGCCAGCAGCTTCCGGGGCGGCAAGGCGGGCGAGCAGTTCTTC. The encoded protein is CASSFRGGKAGEQFF.

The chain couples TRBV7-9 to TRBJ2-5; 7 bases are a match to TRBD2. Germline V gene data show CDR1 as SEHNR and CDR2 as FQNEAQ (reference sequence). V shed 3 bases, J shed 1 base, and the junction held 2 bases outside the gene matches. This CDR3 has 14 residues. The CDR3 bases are TGTGCCAGCAGCTTTTCTAGCGGCCAAGAGACCCAGTACTTC. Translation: CASSFSSGQETQYF.

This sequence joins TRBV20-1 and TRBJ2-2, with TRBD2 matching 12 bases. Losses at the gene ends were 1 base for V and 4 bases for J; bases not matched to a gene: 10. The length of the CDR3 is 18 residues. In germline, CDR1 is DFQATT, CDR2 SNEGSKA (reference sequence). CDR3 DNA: TGCAGTGCTAGAGCCCTGGAACCGGGACTAGCGGGCACCGGGGAGCTGTTTTTT. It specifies CSARALEPGLAGTGELFF.

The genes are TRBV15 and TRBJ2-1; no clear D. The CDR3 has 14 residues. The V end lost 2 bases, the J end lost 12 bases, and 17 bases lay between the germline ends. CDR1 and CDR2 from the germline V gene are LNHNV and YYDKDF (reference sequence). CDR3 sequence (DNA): TGTGCCACCAGCAGAATTTCCGACACTAATCCGCAGTTCTTC. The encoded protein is CATSRISDTNPQFF.

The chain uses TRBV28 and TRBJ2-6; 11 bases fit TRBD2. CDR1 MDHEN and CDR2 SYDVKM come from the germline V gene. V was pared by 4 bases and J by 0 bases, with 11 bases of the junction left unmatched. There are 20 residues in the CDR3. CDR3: CASSSNPGTSGYSGANVLTF. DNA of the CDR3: TGTGCCAGCAGTTCAAACCCCGGGACTAGCGGATACTCTGGGGCCAACGTCCTGACTTTC.

The CDR3 reads CASSLWMVRQPQHF. The CDR3 coding sequence is TGCGCCAGCAGCCTGTGGATGGTCCGGCAGCCCCAGCATTTT. The chain employs TRBV4-1 and TRBJ1-5; D gene uncertain. Germline V lookup: CDR1 MGHRA, CDR2 YSYEKL. V lost 4 bases, J lost 7 bases, and 14 bases lay in between. This CDR3 comprises 14 residues.

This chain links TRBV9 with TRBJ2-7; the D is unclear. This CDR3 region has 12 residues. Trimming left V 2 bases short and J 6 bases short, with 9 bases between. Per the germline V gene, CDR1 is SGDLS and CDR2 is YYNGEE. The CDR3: CASSVVGSEQYF. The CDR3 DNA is TGTGCCAGCAGCGTGGTAGGCAGCGAGCAGTACTTC.

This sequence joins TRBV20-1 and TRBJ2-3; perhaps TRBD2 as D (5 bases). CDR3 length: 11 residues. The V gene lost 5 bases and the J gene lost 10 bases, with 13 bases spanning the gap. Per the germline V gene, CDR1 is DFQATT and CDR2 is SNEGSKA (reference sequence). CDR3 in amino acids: CSASPSNAQYF. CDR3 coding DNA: TGCAGTGCTTCCCCTAGCAACGCGCAGTATTTT.

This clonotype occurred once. The CDR3 loop reads CAASGGLTEAFF. CDR3 nucleotide sequence: TGTGCAGCATCGGGGGGGTTGACTGAAGCTTTCTTT. The gene calls are TRBV7-9 and TRBJ1-1; TRBD1 is a possible D gene (5 bases). In germline, CDR1 is SEHNR, CDR2 FQNEAQ (reference sequence). The CDR3 consists of 12 residues.

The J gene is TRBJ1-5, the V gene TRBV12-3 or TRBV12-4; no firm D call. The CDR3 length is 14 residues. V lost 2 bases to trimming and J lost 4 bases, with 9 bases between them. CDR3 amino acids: CASSLKFGNQPQHF. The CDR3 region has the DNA TGTGCCAGCAGTTTAAAGTTCGGGAATCAGCCCCAGCATTTT.

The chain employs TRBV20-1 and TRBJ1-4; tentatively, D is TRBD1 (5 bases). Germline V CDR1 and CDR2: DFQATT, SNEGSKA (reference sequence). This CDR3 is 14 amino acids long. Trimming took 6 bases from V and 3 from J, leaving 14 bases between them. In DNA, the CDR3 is TGCAGTGCGTTACAAGGGGTGGCTAATGAAAAACTGTTTTTT. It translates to CSALQGVANEKLFF.

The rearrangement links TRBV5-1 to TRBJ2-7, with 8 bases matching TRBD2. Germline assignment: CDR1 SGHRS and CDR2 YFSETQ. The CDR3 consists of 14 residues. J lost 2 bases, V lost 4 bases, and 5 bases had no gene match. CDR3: CASSLERGTYEQYF. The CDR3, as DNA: TGCGCCAGCAGCCTCGAGCGGGGGACCTACGAGCAGTACTTC.

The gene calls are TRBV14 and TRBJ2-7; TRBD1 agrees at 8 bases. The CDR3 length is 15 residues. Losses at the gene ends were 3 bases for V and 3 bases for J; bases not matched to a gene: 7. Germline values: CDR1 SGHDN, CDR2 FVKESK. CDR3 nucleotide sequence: TGTGCCAGCAGCCAGGACGGACAGGGAGTCTACGAGCAGTACTTC. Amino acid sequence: CASSQDGQGVYEQYF.

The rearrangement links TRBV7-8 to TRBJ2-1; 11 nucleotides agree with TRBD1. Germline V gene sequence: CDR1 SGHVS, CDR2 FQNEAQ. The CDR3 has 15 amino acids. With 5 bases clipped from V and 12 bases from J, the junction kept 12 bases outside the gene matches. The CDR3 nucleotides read TGTGCCAGCAGCGCCGGGACAGGGGGAGGTGGGGCGCAGTTCTTC. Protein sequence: CASSAGTGGGGAQFF.

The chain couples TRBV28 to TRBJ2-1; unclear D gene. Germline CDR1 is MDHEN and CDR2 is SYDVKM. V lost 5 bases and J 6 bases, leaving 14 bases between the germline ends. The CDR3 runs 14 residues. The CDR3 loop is CASSPERRGNEQFF. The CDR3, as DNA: TGTGCCAGCAGTCCGGAGCGACGAGGCAATGAGCAGTTCTTC.

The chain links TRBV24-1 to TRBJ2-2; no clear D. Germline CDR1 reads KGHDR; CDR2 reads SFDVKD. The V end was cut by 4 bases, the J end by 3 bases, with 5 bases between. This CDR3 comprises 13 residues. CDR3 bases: TGTGCCACCAGTGACCCCTACACCGGGGAGCTGTTTTTT. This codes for CATSDPYTGELFF.

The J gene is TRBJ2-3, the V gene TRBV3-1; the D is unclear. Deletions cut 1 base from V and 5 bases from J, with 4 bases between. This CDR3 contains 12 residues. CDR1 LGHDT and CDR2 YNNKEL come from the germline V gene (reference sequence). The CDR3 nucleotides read TGTGCCAGCAGCCAAGGGATAGATACGCAGTATTTT. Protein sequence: CASSQGIDTQYF.